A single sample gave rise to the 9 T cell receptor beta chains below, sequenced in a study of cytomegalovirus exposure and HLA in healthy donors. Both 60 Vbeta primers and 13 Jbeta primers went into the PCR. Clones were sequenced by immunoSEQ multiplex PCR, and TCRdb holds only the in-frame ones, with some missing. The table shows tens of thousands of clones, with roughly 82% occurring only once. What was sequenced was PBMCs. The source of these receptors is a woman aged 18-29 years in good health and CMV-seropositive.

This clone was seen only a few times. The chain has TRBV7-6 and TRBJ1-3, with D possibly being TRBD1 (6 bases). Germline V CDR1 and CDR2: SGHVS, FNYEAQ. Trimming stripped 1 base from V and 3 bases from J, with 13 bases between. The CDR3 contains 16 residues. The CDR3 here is CASSLEGDGFGNTIYF. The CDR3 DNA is TGTGCCAGCAGCTTAGAGGGGGATGGTTTTGGAAACACCATATATTTT.

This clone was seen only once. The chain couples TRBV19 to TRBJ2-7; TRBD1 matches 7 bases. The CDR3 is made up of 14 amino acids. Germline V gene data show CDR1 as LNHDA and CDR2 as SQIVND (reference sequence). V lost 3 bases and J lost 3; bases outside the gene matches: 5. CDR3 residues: CASSITDRDYEQYF. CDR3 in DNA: TGTGCCAGTAGTATTACCGACAGGGACTACGAGCAGTACTTC.

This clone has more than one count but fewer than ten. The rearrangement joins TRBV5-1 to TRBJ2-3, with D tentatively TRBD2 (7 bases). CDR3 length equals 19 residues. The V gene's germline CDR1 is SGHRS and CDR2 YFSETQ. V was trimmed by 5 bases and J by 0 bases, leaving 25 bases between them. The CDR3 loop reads CASRGATGNGGTSTDTQYF. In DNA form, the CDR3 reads TGCGCCAGCAGGGGGGCCACTGGAAACGGGGGGACCAGCACAGATACGCAGTATTTT.

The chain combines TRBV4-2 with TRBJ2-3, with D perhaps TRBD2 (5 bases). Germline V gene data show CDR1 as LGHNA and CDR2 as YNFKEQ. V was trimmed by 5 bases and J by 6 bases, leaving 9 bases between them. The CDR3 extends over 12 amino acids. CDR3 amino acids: CASSGGSDTQYF. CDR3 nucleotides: TGTGCCAGCAGCGGCGGGTCGGATACGCAGTATTTT.

The CDR3 region is CASRERGRETSGDNEQFF. In DNA, the CDR3 is TGTGCCAGCAGGGAGAGGGGGCGCGAGACTAGCGGCGACAATGAGCAGTTCTTC. The V and J genes are TRBV5-6 and TRBJ2-1; 9 bases align to TRBD2. This CDR3 is built from 18 residues. From germline, CDR1 is SGHDT and CDR2 YYEEEE. Trimming cost V 5 bases and J 5 bases; bases outside gene matches: 17.

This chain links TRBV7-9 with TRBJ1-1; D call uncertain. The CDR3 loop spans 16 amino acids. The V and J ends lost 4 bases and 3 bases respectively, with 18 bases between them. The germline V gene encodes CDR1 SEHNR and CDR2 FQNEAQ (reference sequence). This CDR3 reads CASSSKRTTGDTEAFF. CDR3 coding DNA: TGTGCCAGCAGCTCGAAAAGGACTACCGGGGACACTGAAGCTTTCTTT.

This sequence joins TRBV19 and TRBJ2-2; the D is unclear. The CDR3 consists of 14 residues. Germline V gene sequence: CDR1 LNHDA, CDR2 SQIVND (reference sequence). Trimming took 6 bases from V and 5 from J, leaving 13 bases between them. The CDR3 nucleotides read TGTGCCAGTAGCAGTTCGGAGATTACCGGGGAGCTGTTTTTT. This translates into CASSSSEITGELFF.

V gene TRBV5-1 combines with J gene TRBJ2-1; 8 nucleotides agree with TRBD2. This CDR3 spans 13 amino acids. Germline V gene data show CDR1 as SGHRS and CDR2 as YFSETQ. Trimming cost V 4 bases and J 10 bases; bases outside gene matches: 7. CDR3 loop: CASSRRGGSEQFF. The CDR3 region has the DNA TGCGCCAGCAGCCGCCGGGGGGGCAGCGAGCAGTTCTTC.

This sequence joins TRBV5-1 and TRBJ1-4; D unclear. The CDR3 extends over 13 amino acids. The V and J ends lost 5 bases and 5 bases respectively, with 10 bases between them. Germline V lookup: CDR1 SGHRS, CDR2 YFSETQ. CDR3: CASSDIRNEKLFF. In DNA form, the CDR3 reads TGCGCCAGCAGTGACATCCGCAATGAAAAACTGTTTTTT.